Listed below are T cell receptor beta chains from one sample, sequenced in a study of blood T cell repertoires in COVID-19. The data were produced by immunoSEQ multiplex PCR, yet TCRdb's version contains in-frame clones alone and is incomplete. The profile shows some 100,000 clones, approximately 84% of them singletons. The sample taken for sequencing was peripheral blood. Source of these receptors: a man older than 75 with active or convalescent COVID-19. CDR3s include the opening cysteine and the closing phenylalanine or tryptophan. The D gene is left open where the match is weak. Only part of the rows carry a size: once, few, many, or a class if the clone is expanded.

abundance: NA
v_gene: TRBV7-3
j_gene: TRBJ1-1
d_gene: NA
CDR3aa: CASSPVGGRYTEAFF
CDR3nt: TGTGCCAGCAGCCCGGTCGGCGGCCGGTACACTGAAGCTTTCTTT

abundance: few
v_gene: TRBV19
j_gene: TRBJ1-1
d_gene: NA
CDR3aa: CASSLPHLAGRGAFF
CDR3nt: TGTGCCAGTAGTTTGCCTCATCTTGCGGGACGAGGAGCTTTCTTT

abundance: NA
v_gene: TRBV19
j_gene: TRBJ2-3
d_gene: NA
CDR3aa: CASSIWAGLDRTDTQYF
CDR3nt: TGTGCCAGTAGTATATGGGCGGGGTTGGATCGCACAGATACGCAGTATTTT

abundance: NA
v_gene: TRBV2
j_gene: TRBJ1-5
d_gene: NA
CDR3aa: CASSSGEGLGQPQHF
CDR3nt: TGTGCCAGCAGTTCCGGGGAGGGGTTAGGTCAGCCCCAGCATTTT

abundance: NA
v_gene: TRBV18
j_gene: TRBJ1-1
d_gene: NA
CDR3aa: CASSPTGSGTEAFF
CDR3nt: TGTGCCAGCTCACCAACAGGGTCGGGAACTGAAGCTTTCTTT

abundance: NA
v_gene: TRBV12-3/TRBV12-4
j_gene: TRBJ2-5
d_gene: NA
CDR3aa: CASSEREETQYF
CDR3nt: TGTGCCAGCAGTGAGCGGGAAGAGACCCAGTACTTC

abundance: NA
v_gene: TRBV28
j_gene: TRBJ2-3
d_gene: NA
CDR3aa: CASSSRFTDTQYF
CDR3nt: TGTGCCAGCAGTTCCCGGTTCACAGATACGCAGTATTTT

abundance: few
v_gene: TRBV6-5
j_gene: TRBJ2-2
d_gene: TRBD1
CDR3aa: CASADRGLNTGELFF
CDR3nt: TGTGCCAGCGCGGACAGGGGGCTGAACACCGGGGAGCTGTTTTTT

abundance: NA
v_gene: TRBV28
j_gene: TRBJ1-1
d_gene: NA
CDR3aa: CASRIGGAGGTEAFF
CDR3nt: TGTGCCAGCAGGATAGGTGGGGCAGGCGGAACTGAAGCTTTCTTT

abundance: NA
v_gene: TRBV7-2
j_gene: TRBJ2-7
d_gene: TRBD2
CDR3aa: CASSLELAGYYEQYF
CDR3nt: TGTGCCAGCAGCTTAGAACTAGCGGGGTATTACGAGCAGTACTTC

abundance: NA
v_gene: TRBV27
j_gene: TRBJ1-5
d_gene: NA
CDR3aa: CASSLGPNQPQHF
CDR3nt: TGTGCCAGCAGTTTAGGCCCGAATCAGCCCCAGCATTTT

abundance: NA
v_gene: TRBV7-2
j_gene: TRBJ2-7
d_gene: TRBD2
CDR3aa: CASSSGVGGGLEQYF
CDR3nt: TGTGCCAGCAGCTCAGGAGTGGGCGGGGGGCTCGAGCAGTACTTC

abundance: NA
v_gene: TRBV5-5
j_gene: TRBJ1-1
d_gene: NA
CDR3aa: CASRDGTPENTEAFF
CDR3nt: TGTGCCAGCAGGGACGGGACACCAGAGAACACTGAAGCTTTCTTT